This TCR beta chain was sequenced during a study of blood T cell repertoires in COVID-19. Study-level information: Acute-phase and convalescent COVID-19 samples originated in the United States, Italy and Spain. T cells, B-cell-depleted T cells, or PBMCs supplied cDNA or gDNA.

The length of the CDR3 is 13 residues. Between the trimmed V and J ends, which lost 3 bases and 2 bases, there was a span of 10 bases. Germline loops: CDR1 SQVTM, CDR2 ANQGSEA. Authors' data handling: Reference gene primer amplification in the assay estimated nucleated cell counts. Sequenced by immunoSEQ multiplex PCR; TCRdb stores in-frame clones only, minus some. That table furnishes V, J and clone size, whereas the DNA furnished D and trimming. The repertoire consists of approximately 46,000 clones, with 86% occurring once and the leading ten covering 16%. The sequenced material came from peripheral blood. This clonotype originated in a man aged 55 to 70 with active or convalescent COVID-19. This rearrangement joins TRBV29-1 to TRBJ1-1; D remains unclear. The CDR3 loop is CSVDGQLNTEAFF. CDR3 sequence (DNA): TGCAGCGTTGACGGTCAACTCAACACTGAAGCTTTCTTT.